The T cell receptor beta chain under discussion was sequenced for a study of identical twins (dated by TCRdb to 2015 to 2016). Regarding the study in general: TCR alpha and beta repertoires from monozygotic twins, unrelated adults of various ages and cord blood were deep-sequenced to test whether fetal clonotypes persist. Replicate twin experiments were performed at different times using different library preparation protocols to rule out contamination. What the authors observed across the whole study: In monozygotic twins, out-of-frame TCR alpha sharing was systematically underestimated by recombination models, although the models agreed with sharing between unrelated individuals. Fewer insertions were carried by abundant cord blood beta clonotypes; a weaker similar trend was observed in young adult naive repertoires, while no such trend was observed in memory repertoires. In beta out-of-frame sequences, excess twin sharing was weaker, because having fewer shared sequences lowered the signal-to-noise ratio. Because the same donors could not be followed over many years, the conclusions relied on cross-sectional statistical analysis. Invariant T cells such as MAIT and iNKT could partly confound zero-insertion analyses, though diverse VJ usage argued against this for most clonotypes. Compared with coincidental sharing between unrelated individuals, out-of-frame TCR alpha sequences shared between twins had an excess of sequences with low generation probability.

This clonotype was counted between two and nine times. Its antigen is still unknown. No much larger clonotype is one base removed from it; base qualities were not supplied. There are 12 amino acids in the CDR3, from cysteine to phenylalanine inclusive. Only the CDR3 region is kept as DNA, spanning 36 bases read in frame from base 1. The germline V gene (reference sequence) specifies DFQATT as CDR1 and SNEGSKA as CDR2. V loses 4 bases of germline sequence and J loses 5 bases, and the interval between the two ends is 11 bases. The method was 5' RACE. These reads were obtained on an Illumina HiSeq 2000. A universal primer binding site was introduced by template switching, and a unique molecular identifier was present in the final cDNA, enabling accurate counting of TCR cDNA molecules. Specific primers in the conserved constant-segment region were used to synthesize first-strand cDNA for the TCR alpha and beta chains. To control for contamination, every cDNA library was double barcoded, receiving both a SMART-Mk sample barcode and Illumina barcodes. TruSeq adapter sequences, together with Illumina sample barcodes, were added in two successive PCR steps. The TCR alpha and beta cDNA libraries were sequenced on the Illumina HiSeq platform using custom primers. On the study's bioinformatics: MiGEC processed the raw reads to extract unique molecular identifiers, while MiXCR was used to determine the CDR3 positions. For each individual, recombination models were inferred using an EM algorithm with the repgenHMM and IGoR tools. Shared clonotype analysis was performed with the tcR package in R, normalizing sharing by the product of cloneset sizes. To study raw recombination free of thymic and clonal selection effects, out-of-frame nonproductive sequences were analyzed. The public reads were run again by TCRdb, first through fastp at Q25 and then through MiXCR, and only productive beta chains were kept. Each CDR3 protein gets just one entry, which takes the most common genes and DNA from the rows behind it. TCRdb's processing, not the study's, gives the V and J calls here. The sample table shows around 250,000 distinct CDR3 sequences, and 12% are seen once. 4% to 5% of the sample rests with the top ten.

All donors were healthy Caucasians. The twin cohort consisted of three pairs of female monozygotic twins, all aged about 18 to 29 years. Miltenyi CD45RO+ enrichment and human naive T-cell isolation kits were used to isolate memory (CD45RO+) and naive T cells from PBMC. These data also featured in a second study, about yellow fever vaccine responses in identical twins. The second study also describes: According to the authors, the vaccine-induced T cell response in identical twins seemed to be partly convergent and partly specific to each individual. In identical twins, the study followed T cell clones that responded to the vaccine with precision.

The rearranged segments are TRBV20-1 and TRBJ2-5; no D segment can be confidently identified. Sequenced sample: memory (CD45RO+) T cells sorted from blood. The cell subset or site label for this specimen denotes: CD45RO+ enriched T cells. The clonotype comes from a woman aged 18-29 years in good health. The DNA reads TGCAGTGCTACGGCCGGAGTGGAGACCCAGTACTTC. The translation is CSATAGVETQYF.